This TCR beta chain emerged from a study of shared clonotypes between healthy human individuals. Germline CDR1 MNHEY, CDR2 SMNVEV (reference sequence). The ends were cut back, 8 bases at V and 11 bases at J, with 19 bases in the middle. This CDR3 has 14 amino acids. General observations from the study: A reduction in generation probabilities was seen for non-shared clonotypes relative to those shared by all four donors. Memory subsets generally showed lower estimated richness than naive subsets. Around 4.7% of naive CD4 clonotypes were shared across several donors.

Terminally differentiated effector memory CD45RA+ cells were excluded from the naive CD8 cells, which were CD45RO-negative and positively selected for CCR7. Repertoires were generated with immunoSEQ multiplex PCR, while TCRdb's copy carries only in-frame clones and drops some. The sample comprises approximately 600,000 clones, approximately 95% of which are singletons, and 0.095% to 0.14% rests with the top ten. This clone has a single count. Its antigen remains unknown. Source material: naive CD8+ T cells sorted from blood. The receptor was isolated from a woman in her twenties or thirties in good health. V and J are TRBV27 and TRBJ2-6; possible D gene TRBD1, 5 bases. The CDR3 nucleotides are TGTGCCAGCTCCTCCCGGGCAGGGATGGACGTCCTGACTTTC. Translating it yields CASSSRAGMDVLTF.